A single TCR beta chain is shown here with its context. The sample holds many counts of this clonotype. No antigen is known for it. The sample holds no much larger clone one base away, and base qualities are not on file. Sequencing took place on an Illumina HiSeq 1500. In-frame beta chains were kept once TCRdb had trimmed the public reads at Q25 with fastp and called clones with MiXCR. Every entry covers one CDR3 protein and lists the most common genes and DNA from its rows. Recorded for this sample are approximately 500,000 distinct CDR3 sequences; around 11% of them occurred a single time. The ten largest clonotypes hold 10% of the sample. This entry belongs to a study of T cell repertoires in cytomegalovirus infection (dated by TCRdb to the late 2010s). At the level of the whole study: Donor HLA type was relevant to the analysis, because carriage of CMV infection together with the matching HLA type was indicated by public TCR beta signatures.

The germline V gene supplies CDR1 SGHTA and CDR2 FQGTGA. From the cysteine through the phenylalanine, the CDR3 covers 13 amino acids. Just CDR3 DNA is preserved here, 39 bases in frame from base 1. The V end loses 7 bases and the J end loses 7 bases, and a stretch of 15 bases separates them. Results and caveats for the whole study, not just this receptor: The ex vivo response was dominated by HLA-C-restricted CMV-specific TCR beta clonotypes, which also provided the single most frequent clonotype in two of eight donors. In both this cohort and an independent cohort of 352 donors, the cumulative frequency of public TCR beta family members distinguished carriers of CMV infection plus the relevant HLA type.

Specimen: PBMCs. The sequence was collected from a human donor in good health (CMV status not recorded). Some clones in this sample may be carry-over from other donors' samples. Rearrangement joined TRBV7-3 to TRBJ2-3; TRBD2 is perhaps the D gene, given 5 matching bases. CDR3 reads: CASTLYPGNTQYF. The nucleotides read TGTGCCAGCACCCTATATCCCGGGAATACGCAGTATTTT.